These T cell receptor beta chains were read from a single sample in a study of blood T cell repertoires in COVID-19. Sequencing was performed with immunoSEQ multiplex PCR; in TCRdb, only in-frame clones are kept and a portion is missing. The table has approximately 140,000 clones, 86% seen once. The material sequenced was peripheral blood. The receptors come from a woman between 55 and 75 years old with acute or convalescent COVID-19. Both conserved end residues are part of each CDR3. Each record gives: J gene, D gene, V gene, CDR3 length, clone size, CDR3 DNA, CDR3 protein. The D gene is left open where the match is weak. Not every row has a clone size; where given, it reads once, few, many or a size class.

J: TRBJ2-2
D: NA
V: TRBV6-4
length: 16
size: NA
DNA: TGTGCCAGCAGTGACAGGGTCTGGGGGCTGTCCGGGGAGCTGTTTTTT
CDR3: CASSDRVWGLSGELFF

J: TRBJ1-2
D: NA
V: TRBV19
length: 11
size: NA
DNA: TGTGCCAGTAGCCGGAACTATGGCTACACCTTC
CDR3: CASSRNYGYTF

J: TRBJ2-2
D: TRBD2
V: TRBV7-3
length: 16
size: NA
DNA: TGTGCCAGCAGCCAATATAGCGGGGGCAAGGGCGGGGAGCTGTTTTTT
CDR3: CASSQYSGGKGGELFF

J: TRBJ2-3
D: TRBD1
V: TRBV5-1
length: 14
size: NA
DNA: TGCGCCAGCAGCCGGGACAGGGGCACAGATACGCAGTATTTT
CDR3: CASSRDRGTDTQYF

J: TRBJ1-1
D: TRBD1
V: TRBV7-8
length: 14
size: NA
DNA: TGTGCCAGCAGCTTAAGGGGACAGGGCGCTGAAGCTTTCTTT
CDR3: CASSLRGQGAEAFF

J: TRBJ1-2
D: TRBD1
V: TRBV19
length: 17
size: once
DNA: TGTGCCAGTAGTAGGGGGACAGTCATGGACCCTAACTATGGCTACACCTTC
CDR3: CASSRGTVMDPNYGYTF

J: TRBJ2-3
D: NA
V: TRBV24-1
length: 17
size: NA
DNA: TGTGCCACCAGTGATTTGGGACAAGCGGGTCCCACAGATACGCAGTATTTT
CDR3: CATSDLGQAGPTDTQYF

J: TRBJ2-3
D: TRBD1
V: TRBV9
length: 15
size: NA
DNA: TGTGCCAGCAGCGACTGGACAGGGCCCACAGATACGCAGTATTTT
CDR3: CASSDWTGPTDTQYF

J: TRBJ2-1
D: TRBD1
V: TRBV19
length: 16
size: NA
DNA: TGTGCCAGTAGTATAGCTCAGGGGGACCATTACAATGAGCAGTTCTTC
CDR3: CASSIAQGDHYNEQFF

J: TRBJ2-7
D: NA
V: TRBV5-1
length: 13
size: NA
DNA: TGCGCCAGCAGCGAGGGCAGGTCCTACGAGCAGTACTTC
CDR3: CASSEGRSYEQYF

J: TRBJ1-2
D: NA
V: TRBV19
length: 12
size: NA
DNA: TGTGCCAGTAGTACCTTAAACTATGGCTACACCTTC
CDR3: CASSTLNYGYTF

J: TRBJ2-7
D: TRBD1
V: TRBV27
length: 14
size: NA
DNA: TGTGCCAGCACCAGCCTAGGACAGGGGAACGAGCAGTACTTC
CDR3: CASTSLGQGNEQYF

J: TRBJ2-7
D: NA
V: TRBV15
length: 15
size: NA
DNA: TGTGCCACCAGCAGAGATCCAGGGGCAGCATACGAGCAGTACTTC
CDR3: CATSRDPGAAYEQYF

J: TRBJ2-5
D: NA
V: TRBV25-1
length: 14
size: NA
DNA: TGTGCCAGCAGTGAATTTAGGGGACAAGAGACCCAGTACTTC
CDR3: CASSEFRGQETQYF

J: TRBJ1-2
D: TRBD1
V: TRBV24-1
length: 15
size: NA
DNA: TGTGCCACCAGAGACAGGGACCTTCTACAAGGGGGCTACACCTTC
CDR3: CATRDRDLLQGGYTF

J: TRBJ2-7
D: TRBD1
V: TRBV5-5
length: 14
size: NA
DNA: TGTGCCAGCAGCAACCCACAGGGGATCTACGAGCAGTACTTC
CDR3: CASSNPQGIYEQYF

J: TRBJ1-5
D: NA
V: TRBV12-3/TRBV12-4
length: 13
size: NA
DNA: TGTGCCAGCAGTACAGGGCTCAATCAGCCCCAGCATTTT
CDR3: CASSTGLNQPQHF

J: TRBJ1-1
D: TRBD1
V: TRBV30
length: 16
size: NA
DNA: TGTGCCTGGAACCGAAACAGGGGGCGAAAGAACACTGAAGCTTTCTTT
CDR3: CAWNRNRGRKNTEAFF

J: TRBJ1-1
D: NA
V: TRBV4-1
length: 17
size: NA
DNA: TGCGCCAGCAGCCAAGATATGGCAGGGTCAATGTACACTGAAGCTTTCTTT
CDR3: CASSQDMAGSMYTEAFF

J: TRBJ1-5
D: NA
V: TRBV19
length: 15
size: NA
DNA: TGTGCCAGTAGTATATCCGGGAGGCTTTATCAGCCCCAGCATTTT
CDR3: CASSISGRLYQPQHF

J: TRBJ2-1
D: TRBD1
V: TRBV18
length: 16
size: NA
DNA: TGTGCCAGCTCACTATTGGGACAGGGGGCGCGGAATGAGCAGTTCTTC
CDR3: CASSLLGQGARNEQFF

J: TRBJ1-2
D: NA
V: TRBV30
length: 12
size: NA
DNA: TGTGCCTGGAGTGAAACAGGGAATGGCTACACCTTC
CDR3: CAWSETGNGYTF

J: TRBJ1-3
D: NA
V: TRBV28
length: 15
size: few
DNA: TGTGCCAGCAGTGATACGACAAGCCCGGGGGACACCATATATTTT
CDR3: CASSDTTSPGDTIYF

J: TRBJ1-6
D: TRBD1
V: TRBV6-1
length: 19
size: once
DNA: TGTGCCAGCAGTGAAGCTTTAGGGGACAGCGACCTCTATAATTCACCCCTCCACTTT
CDR3: CASSEALGDSDLYNSPLHF